The 3 T cell receptor beta chains in this list originate from one sample, sequenced in a study of blood T cells in healthy people across ages (dated by TCRdb to between 2014 and 2017). Libraries came from 5' RACE. This sample was sequenced with an Illumina HiSeq 2500. A second PCR of roughly 7 to 12 cycles was performed with a sample-barcoded 5' primer and a J-beta primer mix. The public reads were reprocessed in TCRdb via fastp at Q25 and MiXCR, keeping in-frame beta chains. Every CDR3 protein is listed once, alongside the most common genes and DNA of its rows. This sample is represented by about 1.4 million distinct CDR3 sequences; approximately 59% of them were singletons. The top ten clonotypes cover roughly 6.3% of the sample. Sequenced input: blood. These receptors were taken from a man between 18 and 29 years old in good health.

The chain links TRBV29-1 to TRBJ2-1, with D tentatively TRBD2 (6 bases). The CDR3 consists of 15 residues. CDR1 and CDR2 from the germline V gene are SQVTM and ANQGSEA. Trimming removed 1 base from V and 2 bases from J, with 12 bases in between. In nucleotides, the CDR3 is TGCAGCGTTGAAGTAGCCGGGAGTCCCTACAATGAGCAGTTCTTC. Its protein product is CSVEVAGSPYNEQFF.

J is TRBJ1-6 and V is TRBV7-9; D possibly corresponds to TRBD1 (5 bases). The germline V gene encodes CDR1 SEHNR and CDR2 FQNEAQ (reference sequence). Trimming left V 0 bases short and J 7 bases short, with 10 bases between. The CDR3 is 15 amino acids. DNA for the CDR3: TGTGCCAGCAGCTTAGCCCCAGGGCCCAATTCACCCCTCCACTTT. Its translation is CASSLAPGPNSPLHF.

This clonotype was seen a handful of times. The J gene is TRBJ1-2, the V gene TRBV12-5, with D hard to call. V shed 2 bases and J shed 2 bases, with 6 bases lying between them. The CDR3 contains 13 residues. From germline, CDR1 is LGHNT and CDR2 FRNRAP. The CDR3 reads CASGLTPNYGYTF. In DNA, the CDR3 is TGTGCTAGTGGTTTGACACCGAACTATGGCTACACCTTC.